These 25 T cell receptor beta chains were all obtained from the same sample, sequenced in a study of blood T cell repertoires in COVID-19. Profiling relied on immunoSEQ multiplex PCR, and the TCRdb table lists in-frame clones only, not all of them. There are 350,000 to 400,000 clones in the sample; approximately 90% occur only once, and 0.9% to 1.5% lies in the top ten. The source material was PBMCs or T cells enriched from blood (not recorded which). The receptors were gathered from a woman younger than 30 who had recovered from COVID-19.

Notes on this clone: Other nucleotide sequences from this sample produce the same CDR3. The chain links TRBV7-3 to TRBJ2-1; D is uncertain. CDR3 length equals 15 residues. Trimming shortened V by 5 bases and J by 1 base, and 12 bases separated the two germline ends. Germline values: CDR1 SGHTA, CDR2 FQGTGA. The CDR3 is CASSPQTGSYNEQFF. The CDR3 region has the DNA TGTGCCAGCAGCCCGCAAACTGGTTCCTACAATGAGCAGTTCTTC.

The V call is TRBV15, the J call TRBJ1-4, with TRBD1 matching over 7 bases. Germline V gene lookup returns CDR1 LNHNV and CDR2 YYDKDF (reference sequence). The CDR3 spans 18 residues. V lost 0 bases to trimming and J lost 5 bases; unmatched junction nucleotides: 12. CDR3 region: CATSRDHRGQPSNEKLFF. The CDR3 DNA is TGTGCCACCAGCAGAGACCACAGGGGCCAACCTTCCAATGAAAAACTGTTTTTT.

The chain uses TRBV6-4 and TRBJ1-1; unclear D gene. The CDR3 contains 16 residues. Between the trimmed V and J ends, which lost 4 bases and 1 base, there was a span of 16 bases. Germline loops: CDR1 MRHNA, CDR2 SNTAGT. CDR3 sequence: CASSATIHSRNTEAFF. The DNA for the CDR3 is TGTGCCAGCAGTGCAACAATTCACAGCCGGAACACTGAAGCTTTCTTT.

V and J are TRBV7-2 and TRBJ2-5; perhaps TRBD1 as D (6 bases). This CDR3 spans 15 amino acids. The germline gives CDR1 SGHTA, CDR2 FQGNSA. The germline V and J ends were trimmed by 2 bases and 3 bases, with 13 bases remaining between them. CDR3 in DNA: TGTGCCAGCAGCTTATGGGCAGGGGTGGAAGAGACCCAGTACTTC. Protein sequence: CASSLWAGVEETQYF.

The rearrangement joins TRBV6-2 or TRBV6-3 to TRBJ2-7, with 8 nucleotides matching TRBD1. This CDR3 has 15 amino acids. Trimming at V came to 2 bases and at J to 3 bases, leaving 6 bases not matched to a gene. Germline V gives CDR1 MNHEY, CDR2 SVGEGT. The CDR3 loop reads CASSYDRGAHYEQYF. In DNA form, the CDR3 reads TGTGCCAGCAGTTACGACAGGGGAGCGCACTACGAGCAGTACTTC.

The V and J genes are TRBV15 and TRBJ1-5; D is ambiguous. V gave up 1 base and J gave up 0 bases, with 4 bases separating them. The CDR3 has 14 amino acids. Per the germline V gene, CDR1 is LNHNV and CDR2 is YYDKDF (reference sequence). The CDR3 bases are TGTGCCACCAGCAGAGGAGTTAGCAATCAGCCCCAGCATTTT. Its translation: CATSRGVSNQPQHF.

The sample holds one count of this clone. The chain carries TRBV5-4 and TRBJ2-3, with TRBD2 matching over 8 bases. Germline lookup yields CDR1 SGHNT and CDR2 YYREEE (reference sequence). The trim removed 4 bases at V and 5 bases at J, leaving 6 bases unmatched. This CDR3 region has 14 residues. DNA of the CDR3: TGTGCCAGCAGCCGAGCGGGGGAAGGAGATACGCAGTATTTT. Protein product: CASSRAGEGDTQYF.

The chain joins TRBV28 to TRBJ1-2; D gene uncertain. Between the trimmed V and J ends, which lost 5 bases and 2 bases, there was a span of 9 bases. Germline values: CDR1 MDHEN, CDR2 SYDVKM. This CDR3 comprises 13 residues. The CDR3 DNA sequence: TGTGCCAGCAGTCTGGGGAGCAACTATGGCTACACCTTC. Protein sequence: CASSLGSNYGYTF.

The rearrangement uses TRBV7-9 and TRBJ1-5; maybe TRBD1 (5 bases). The CDR3 loop spans 13 amino acids. V lost 5 bases and J lost 4, with 9 bases in between. Germline assignment: CDR1 SEHNR and CDR2 FQNEAQ (reference sequence). The DNA for the CDR3 is TGTGCCAGCAGCAGACAGTTAAATCAGCCCCAGCATTTT. This translates into CASSRQLNQPQHF. Full variable domain (rest looked up from reference TRBV7-9 and TRBJ1-5): DTGVSQNPRHKITKRGQNVTFRCDPISEHNRLYWYRQTLGQGPEFLTYFQNEAQLEKSRLLSDRFSAERPKGSFSTLEIQRTEQGDSAMYLCASSRQLNQPQHFGDGTRLSIL.

The V and J genes are TRBV6-2 or TRBV6-3 and TRBJ2-1; no firm D call. Germline V gives CDR1 MNHEY, CDR2 SVGEGT. The CDR3 totals 12 residues. V was clipped by 2 bases and J by 10 bases, with 9 bases between them. CDR3 region: CASSYEVAEQFF. DNA of the CDR3: TGTGCCAGCAGTTACGAGGTGGCGGAGCAGTTCTTC.

The rearrangement joins TRBV7-8 to TRBJ2-5; 8 bases are a match to TRBD1. The CDR3 loop spans 16 amino acids. From germline, CDR1 is SGHVS and CDR2 FQNEAQ. Losses at the gene ends were 5 bases for V and 5 bases for J; bases not matched to a gene: 13. CDR3 protein: CASSRTARTGRETQYF. Here the CDR3 DNA reads TGTGCCAGCAGCCGAACGGCTAGGACAGGGAGGGAGACCCAGTACTTC.

The chain carries TRBV18 and TRBJ2-2; 8 bases are a match to TRBD1. Germline V gene data show CDR1 as KGHSH and CDR2 as LQKENI. V dropped 4 bases and J dropped 5; count of bases not matched to a gene: 6. The CDR3 loop spans 15 amino acids. The CDR3 loop reads CASSLRTGPTGELFF. Here the CDR3 DNA reads TGTGCCAGCTCACTGAGGACAGGGCCGACCGGGGAGCTGTTTTTT.

This clone was seen only once. V is TRBV5-1 and J is TRBJ2-7, with D uncertain. CDR1 and CDR2 from the germline V gene are SGHRS and YFSETQ. The CDR3 totals 15 residues. Trimming shortened V by 1 base and J by 6 bases, and 17 bases separated the two germline ends. The CDR3 region is CASSLSRSTRLEQYF. Here the CDR3 DNA reads TGCGCCAGCAGCTTGTCACGGTCAACGCGGCTCGAGCAGTACTTC.

The gene calls are TRBV4-1 and TRBJ2-5, with D uncertain. This CDR3 is 12 amino acids long. The germline V gene encodes CDR1 MGHRA and CDR2 YSYEKL. V was pared by 2 bases and J by 14 bases, with 15 bases between. DNA for the CDR3: TGCGCCAGCAGCCAAACCGGGTCCCCTTTTTACTTC. Amino acids: CASSQTGSPFYF.

This chain uses TRBV5-4 with TRBJ2-1, with TRBD1 identical over 8 bases. There are 15 residues in the CDR3. V was clipped by 4 bases and J by 7 bases; unmatched bases: 10. The germline V gene encodes CDR1 SGHNT and CDR2 YYREEE (reference sequence). The CDR3 protein is CASSPGTGRRNEQFF. CDR3 DNA sequence: TGTGCCAGCAGCCCCGGGACAGGACGAAGAAATGAGCAGTTCTTC.

The J gene is TRBJ2-5, the V gene TRBV5-1, with D possibly being TRBD1 (6 bases). The germline V and J ends were trimmed by 0 bases and 4 bases, with 10 bases remaining between them. The V gene's germline CDR1 is SGHRS and CDR2 YFSETQ. This CDR3 is built from 14 residues. CDR3 in DNA: TGCGCCAGCAGCTTGGTACAGGGAAGAGAGACCCAGTACTTC. Translating gives CASSLVQGRETQYF.

The rearrangement joins TRBV30 to TRBJ1-6, with D possibly TRBD1 on 5 matching bases. The ends were cut back, 0 bases at V and 6 bases at J, with 9 bases in the middle. Germline assignment: CDR1 GTSNPN and CDR2 SVGIG (reference sequence). This CDR3 spans 14 amino acids. CDR3 DNA sequence: TGTGCCTGGAGTGTCGGTCAGGGTAATTCACCCCTCCACTTT. This translates into CAWSVGQGNSPLHF.

This chain links TRBV5-1 with TRBJ1-1; D is ambiguous. V shed 2 bases and J shed 3 bases, with 8 bases lying between them. Germline assignment: CDR1 SGHRS and CDR2 YFSETQ. CDR3 size: 13 residues. The CDR3 sequence: CASSFRRDTEAFF. Here the CDR3 DNA reads TGCGCCAGCAGCTTCCGCCGAGACACTGAAGCTTTCTTT.

CDR3 region: CASSQETQISNQPQHF. CDR3 sequence (DNA): TGCGCCAGCAGCCAAGAAACCCAGATTAGCAATCAGCCCCAGCATTTT. The chain combines TRBV4-1 with TRBJ1-5; no clear D gene. The germline CDR1 and CDR2 sequences are MGHRA and YSYEKL. Trimming removed 0 bases at V and 0 bases at J, with 9 bases between. The CDR3 is 16 amino acids.

The rearrangement joins TRBV4-1 to TRBJ1-5, with a tentative D call TRBD1 (6 bases). CDR1 and CDR2 (germline): MGHRA, YSYEKL. Between the trimmed V and J ends, which lost 0 bases and 4 bases, there was a span of 13 bases. The CDR3 loop spans 16 amino acids. The CDR3 loop is CASSQDRSGTNQPQHF. DNA for the CDR3: TGCGCCAGCAGCCAAGATAGGTCGGGGACAAATCAGCCCCAGCATTTT.

This clone has just a few counts. The chain employs TRBV5-6 and TRBJ1-2; D uncertain. The CDR3 length is 12 residues. CDR1 is SGHDT, CDR2 YYEEEE, per germline. Trimming took 1 base from V and 3 from J, leaving 4 bases between them. The CDR3 sequence: CASSLTDYGYTF. CDR3 nucleotides: TGTGCCAGCAGCTTGACGGACTATGGCTACACCTTC.

The chain recombines TRBV11-2 with TRBJ2-7, with 9 bases lining up with TRBD1. The CDR3 consists of 16 residues. The V segment lost 1 base and the J segment 0 bases; nucleotides outside the gene matches: 4. CDR1 and CDR2 (germline): SGHAT, FQNNGV. The CDR3 region has the DNA TGTGCCAGCAGCTTAGGGGGACAGGGTTACTCCTACGAGCAGTACTTC. Amino acids: CASSLGGQGYSYEQYF.

V usage is TRBV12-3 or TRBV12-4 and J usage is TRBJ2-1, with D hard to call. The CDR3 sequence is 11 residues long. V lost 3 bases and J lost 15, with 12 bases in between. The CDR3 region is CASSFYTHWFF. The CDR3 DNA reads TGTGCCAGCAGTTTTTACACGCATTGGTTCTTC.

This clone showed up just a few times. This chain connects TRBV2 to TRBJ2-7, with a weak D call TRBD2 (5 bases). V was pared by 8 bases and J by 0 bases, with 11 bases between. The CDR3 spans 13 residues. Per germline, CDR1 SNHLY and CDR2 FYNNEI. The chain's CDR3 is CASSPLGSYEQYF. The CDR3 DNA follows: TGTGCCAGCTCCCCACTAGGCTCCTACGAGCAGTACTTC.

The chain couples TRBV6-5 to TRBJ1-1; possibly TRBD1 for D (6 bases). The ends were cut back, 8 bases at V and 1 base at J, with 17 bases in the middle. The CDR3 extends over 15 amino acids. Germline lookup yields CDR1 MNHEY and CDR2 SVGAGI. CDR3 residues: CASQRGGRPNTEAFF. CDR3 nucleotides: TGTGCCAGCCAAAGGGGGGGGCGCCCGAACACTGAAGCTTTCTTT.